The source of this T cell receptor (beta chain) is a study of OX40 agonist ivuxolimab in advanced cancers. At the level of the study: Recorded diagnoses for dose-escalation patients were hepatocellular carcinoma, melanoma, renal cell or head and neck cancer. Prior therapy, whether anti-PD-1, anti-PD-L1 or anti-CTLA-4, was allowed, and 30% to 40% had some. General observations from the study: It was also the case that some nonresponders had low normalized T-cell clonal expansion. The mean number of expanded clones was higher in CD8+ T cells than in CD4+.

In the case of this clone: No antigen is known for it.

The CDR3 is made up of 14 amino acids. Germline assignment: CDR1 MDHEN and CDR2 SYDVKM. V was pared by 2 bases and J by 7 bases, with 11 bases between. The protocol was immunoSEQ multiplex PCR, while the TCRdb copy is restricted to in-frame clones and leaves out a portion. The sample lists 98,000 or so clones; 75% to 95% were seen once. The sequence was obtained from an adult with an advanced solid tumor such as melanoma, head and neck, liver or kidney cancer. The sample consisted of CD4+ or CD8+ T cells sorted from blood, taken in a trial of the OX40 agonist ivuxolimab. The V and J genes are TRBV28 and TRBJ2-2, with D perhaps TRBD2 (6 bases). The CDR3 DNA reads TGTGCCAGCAGTTTAGGCGGGGTAGGCGGGGAGCTGTTTTTT. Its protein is CASSLGGVGGELFF.